This entry describes one T cell receptor (beta chain). The sample carries other DNA sequences with the same CDR3. This entry is derived from a study of T cell changes during pregnancy in multiple sclerosis. Germline-derived CDR1 and CDR2 are SGHTA and FQGTGA. J was trimmed by 2 bases and V by 5 bases; bases with no gene match: 2. This CDR3 spans 13 amino acids. The table came from immunoSEQ multiplex PCR; TCRdb's copy has only in-frame clones and leaves some out. The repertoire holds under 130,000 clones, around 91% seen once, with 0.75% to 0.95% in the top ten. This chain uses TRBV7-3 with TRBJ2-5; 7 nucleotides agree with TRBD1. Here the sequenced sample was peripheral blood, taken after pregnancy. The receptor was derived from a female donor with multiple sclerosis, enrolled in a pregnancy study. In nucleotides, the CDR3 is TGTGCCAGCAGCCCGGGACAGCAAGAGACCCAGTACTTC. Its protein product is CASSPGQQETQYF.